These T cell receptor beta chains were read from a single sample in a study of T-cell memory formation after mild COVID-19. MiXCR, applied by TCRdb to the 5' RACE reads, yields one record per CDR3 protein. The table lists around 450,000 distinct CDR3 sequences, around 24% of them singletons. The specimen sequenced was PBMCs or a T cell subset sorted from them (not recorded which). These receptors were collected from an adult woman who had mild COVID-19 (a few samples of this study predate the infection). Cell type and time point are not known. CDR3s include the opening cysteine and the closing phenylalanine or tryptophan. The D gene is left open where the match is weak.

cdr3_aa | v_call | d_call | j_call
CASSQDVWKTEFF | TRBV4-1 | . | TRBJ2-1
CASSSRQGVYEQYF | TRBV12-3/TRBV12-4 | TRBD1 | TRBJ2-7
CASRRMGGRYEQYF | TRBV6-1 | . | TRBJ2-7
CASSEACEQYF | TRBV6-4 | . | TRBJ2-7
CSAQKDRTHGYTF | TRBV20-1 | TRBD1 | TRBJ1-2
CASSLFDGNEQYF | TRBV5-1 | . | TRBJ2-7
CSARGPTEGGAGNTIYF | TRBV20-1 | . | TRBJ1-3
CASAETWDNEKLFF | TRBV6-5 | . | TRBJ1-4
CASSGAGGLRETQYF | TRBV9 | TRBD2 | TRBJ2-5
CASSLGTAMFYEQYF | TRBV27 | TRBD1 | TRBJ2-7
CASSSGSRVEYF | TRBV3-1 | . | TRBJ2-7
CASRVGNTGELFF | TRBV6-1 | . | TRBJ2-2
CASSRDSSNEKLFF | TRBV18 | TRBD1 | TRBJ1-4
CASSQNYRGPWSGTGELFF | TRBV4-3 | TRBD1 | TRBJ2-2
CASSQVLAGGQETQYF | TRBV4-1 | TRBD2 | TRBJ2-5
CASNLQGGENYGYTF | TRBV7-2 | TRBD1 | TRBJ1-2
CASRRGLAAYF | TRBV6-5 | TRBD2 | TRBJ2-7
CASSVSTRTDTQYF | TRBV9 | . | TRBJ2-3
CASTQRPDTQYF | TRBV12-3/TRBV12-4 | . | TRBJ2-3
CAISESPSGRYEQYF | TRBV10-3 | TRBD2 | TRBJ2-7
CASSEAMNTEAFF | TRBV2 | . | TRBJ1-1
CASSPGTSNYGYTF | TRBV18 | . | TRBJ1-2
CASSQFSGRPYEQYF | TRBV5-1 | . | TRBJ2-7
CASSDPPLGLRRTYEQYF | TRBV6-1 | . | TRBJ2-7
CASSLGAGGGYNEQFF | TRBV5-1 | TRBD1 | TRBJ2-1
CSARAGVPNTEAFF | TRBV20-1 | . | TRBJ1-1
CASSLARQGFYEQYF | TRBV7-6 | TRBD1 | TRBJ2-7
CASSAGQGIGFMSYNEQFF | TRBV5-1 | TRBD1 | TRBJ2-1
CASSQWTGGAGTEAFF | TRBV4-1 | TRBD1 | TRBJ1-1
CASKSVGNPYEQYF | TRBV5-1 | . | TRBJ2-7
CASSLSGGDQPQHF | TRBV27 | . | TRBJ1-5
CATSRRTGYDEQFF | TRBV12-3/TRBV12-4 | TRBD1 | TRBJ2-1
CSALRDVQNSPLHF | TRBV20-1 | . | TRBJ1-6
CASSPKLFPGAPGDEQYF | TRBV27 | . | TRBJ2-7
CSVEVGGRGETQYF | TRBV29-1 | . | TRBJ2-5
CASSAGREAFF | TRBV5-5 | . | TRBJ1-1
CASSLGFSANVLTF | TRBV7-9 | . | TRBJ2-6
CASSFGTPTNEKLFF | TRBV7-9 | . | TRBJ1-4
CASSRGGRQGGDTQYF | TRBV6-6 | . | TRBJ2-3